This TCR beta chain was sequenced in a study of blood T cell repertoires in COVID-19. Per the authors' pipeline: Estimation of nucleated cell counts was performed using reference gene primer amplification. TCRdb's copy holds only in-frame clones and misses some; the assay was immunoSEQ multiplex PCR. V, J and clone size derive from that table, while D and trimming were established from the DNA sequence. The sample includes under 450,000 clones, 80% to 90% of them seen just once. This sequence originates from a woman aged 60-70 years with COVID-19, enrolled during active disease. Sequencing was done on a sample of peripheral blood.

CDR3 sequence reads: CASSHVGQSNSPLHF. The CDR3 DNA reads as TGTGCCAGCAGTCACGTGGGACAGAGCAATTCACCCCTCCACTTT. The V gene is TRBV6-5, the J gene TRBJ1-6; 7 bases align to TRBD1. The J segment lost 7 bases and the V segment lost 5 bases, leaving 8 bases of the junction unmatched. The CDR3 runs 15 residues. CDR1 is MNHEY, CDR2 SVGAGI, per germline.